This TCR beta chain was observed in a study of T cells after yellow fever vaccination. Study overall: For low cell numbers, libraries were made with SMART-Seq v4 Ultra Low Input.

A 5'RACE template-switching step, the method used to make TCR cDNA, added a universal primer site and UMIs. TCRdb re-called the 5' RACE reads through MiXCR, storing one row per CDR3 protein. The repertoire holds about 350,000 distinct CDR3 sequences, with approximately 13% as singletons. This CDR3 spans 17 amino acids. Trimming took off 2 bases at V and 0 bases at J, with 14 bases between the two ends. Germline V gene data show CDR1 as MGHRA and CDR2 as YSYEKL. The source is a man younger than 35 who received the YFV17D yellow fever vaccine. The sequencing used CD4+ T cells sorted from PBMCs, collected 15 days after the yellow fever booster vaccination. This sequence joins TRBV4-1 and TRBJ2-4; D is uncertain. CDR3 loop: CASSQHHLTVAKNIQYF. CDR3 DNA: TGCGCCAGCAGCCAACACCACCTGACGGTAGCCAAAAACATTCAGTACTTC.